Below are 13 T cell receptor beta chains sequenced from a single sample in a study of radiation and T cells in renal cell carcinoma. This table comes from immunoSEQ multiplex PCR, and its TCRdb copy is limited to in-frame clones, with some not included. The profile shows 150,000 or so clones, over 65% of them singletons. Stated time point: baseline pretreatment blood. The treatment is: 15 Gy SBRT to primary tumor, nephrectomy 4 weeks later. Here the sequenced sample was blood, taken from a patient whose treatment included radiotherapy and nephrectomy. The receptors shown here come from a woman aged 45-65 years with renal cell carcinoma.

V and J are TRBV7-9 and TRBJ2-3; weak D call: TRBD1 (5 bases). The CDR3 extends over 15 amino acids. V was cut by 4 bases and J by 2 bases, with 13 bases left in between. Germline values: CDR1 SEHNR, CDR2 FQNEAQ (reference sequence). The CDR3 spells CASSSPDRHTDTQYF. DNA for the CDR3: TGTGCCAGCAGCTCCCCCGACAGACACACAGATACGCAGTATTTT. Complete variable domain (other parts from reference TRBV7-9 and TRBJ2-3): DTGVSQNPRHKITKRGQNVTFRCDPISEHNRLYWYRQTLGQGPEFLTYFQNEAQLEKSRLLSDRFSAERPKGSFSTLEIQRTEQGDSAMYLCASSSPDRHTDTQYFGPGTRLTVL.

The chain combines TRBV19 with TRBJ2-6; D is unresolved. Germline CDR1 reads LNHDA; CDR2 reads SQIVND (reference sequence). This CDR3 contains 15 residues. Between the trimmed V and J ends, which lost 3 bases and 0 bases, there was a span of 6 bases. The CDR3 sequence: CASSMRLSGANVLTF. The DNA of the CDR3 is TGTGCCAGTAGTATGCGCCTCTCTGGGGCCAACGTCCTGACTTTC.

J is TRBJ2-3 and V is TRBV10-3; TRBD2 matches 11 bases. J gave up 4 bases and V 10 bases, and 4 bases lay outside the gene matches. This CDR3 contains 13 residues. The germline V gene encodes CDR1 ENHRY and CDR2 SYGVKD. In DNA form, the CDR3 reads TGTGCCACCTTAGCGGGAGGGGCAGATACGCAGTATTTT. Protein: CATLAGGADTQYF.

CDR3 nucleotides: TGTGCCAGCAGTCCGGGACGAGAAAGCACAGATACGCAGTATTTT. Translated, it gives CASSPGRESTDTQYF. The chain couples TRBV6-5 to TRBJ2-3; D may correspond to TRBD1 or TRBD2 (5 bases each). This CDR3 region has 15 residues. In germline, CDR1 is MNHEY, CDR2 SVGAGI. Deletions cut 5 bases from V and 0 bases from J, with 12 bases between.

The J gene is TRBJ1-2, the V gene TRBV6-5; D gene ambiguous. CDR3 length: 13 amino acids. Per germline, CDR1 MNHEY and CDR2 SVGAGI. The V end was cut by 6 bases, the J end by 2 bases, with 10 bases between. The CDR3 region is CASRRTGNYGYTF. The CDR3 nucleotides are TGTGCCAGCAGAAGGACCGGAAACTATGGCTACACCTTC.

V and J are TRBV4-3 and TRBJ2-7; 12 nucleotides align to TRBD2. CDR1 and CDR2 (germline): LGHNA, YSLEER. Trimming at V came to 4 bases and at J to 5 bases, leaving 15 bases not matched to a gene. There are 18 residues in the CDR3. This CDR3 reads CASSLTKGTSGRKHEQYF. The CDR3 nucleotides are TGCGCCAGCAGCCTTACAAAAGGTACTAGCGGGAGGAAACACGAGCAGTACTTC.

The CDR3 sequence is CASSLWGETYNEQFF. Written as DNA, the CDR3 is TGTGCCAGCAGCTTATGGGGGGAAACCTACAATGAGCAGTTCTTC. This chain uses TRBV11-2 with TRBJ2-1; maybe TRBD2 (6 bases). This CDR3 has 15 amino acids. The V gene lost 2 bases and the J gene lost 2 bases, with 10 bases spanning the gap. Germline V CDR1 and CDR2: SGHAT, FQNNGV.

This sequence joins TRBV14 and TRBJ1-3, with 9 nucleotides matching TRBD1. The germline V gene has CDR1 SGHDN and CDR2 FVKESK. The CDR3 totals 15 residues. V was clipped by 5 bases and J by 4 bases; unmatched bases: 6. CDR3 in amino acids: CASSSNRGRGNTIYF. In DNA, the CDR3 is TGTGCCAGCAGCAGCAACAGGGGGCGAGGAAACACCATATATTTT.

The genes are TRBV9 and TRBJ2-5, with no clear D. Germline V CDR1 and CDR2: SGDLS, YYNGEE. CDR3 length: 14 amino acids. Trimming took off 1 base at V and 5 bases at J, with 12 bases between the two ends. This CDR3 reads CASSVMASGETQYF. The CDR3 nucleotides read TGTGCCAGCAGCGTAATGGCTAGTGGCGAGACCCAGTACTTC.

Only a few counts were recorded for this clone. The V and J genes are TRBV11-3 and TRBJ2-3; TRBD1 agrees at 8 bases. Trimming removed 5 bases from V and 0 bases from J; junction bases left unmatched: 1. The CDR3 is made up of 14 amino acids. Germline V gene lookup returns CDR1 SGHNT and CDR2 YENEEA. The CDR3 protein is CASSQGASTDTQYF. CDR3 in DNA: TGTGCCAGCAGCCAGGGGGCCAGCACAGATACGCAGTATTTT.

The V and J genes are TRBV2 and TRBJ2-4, with TRBD2 matching 11 bases. The J segment lost 6 bases and the V segment lost 5 bases, leaving 3 bases of the junction unmatched. Germline lookup yields CDR1 SNHLY and CDR2 FYNNEI. The CDR3 is 14 residues long. CDR3 sequence: CASSKLAGVNIQYF. The CDR3, as DNA: TGTGCCAGCAGTAAACTAGCGGGAGTAAACATTCAGTACTTC.

As to this clone: Germline and junction disagree at one end, which may indicate a read error. This chain's CDR3 is CASSLGPASNYEQYF. The CDR3 coding sequence is TGTGCCAGCAGCTTGGGGCCAGCGTCCAACTACGAGCAGTACTTC. The V and J genes are TRBV5-3 and TRBJ2-7; the D gene is possibly TRBD1 (5 bases). TRBV5-3 is marked as an open reading frame, function uncertain. The CDR3 has 15 residues.

The gene calls are TRBV5-5 and TRBJ2-1; 16 bases agree with TRBD2. J was trimmed by 10 bases and V by 4 bases; bases with no gene match: 5. Germline V gives CDR1 SGHKS, CDR2 YYEKEE (reference sequence). The CDR3 is made up of 15 amino acids. The CDR3 protein is CASSPTGLAGGEQFF. CDR3 nucleotides: TGTGCCAGCAGCCCTACGGGACTAGCGGGAGGGGAGCAGTTCTTC.